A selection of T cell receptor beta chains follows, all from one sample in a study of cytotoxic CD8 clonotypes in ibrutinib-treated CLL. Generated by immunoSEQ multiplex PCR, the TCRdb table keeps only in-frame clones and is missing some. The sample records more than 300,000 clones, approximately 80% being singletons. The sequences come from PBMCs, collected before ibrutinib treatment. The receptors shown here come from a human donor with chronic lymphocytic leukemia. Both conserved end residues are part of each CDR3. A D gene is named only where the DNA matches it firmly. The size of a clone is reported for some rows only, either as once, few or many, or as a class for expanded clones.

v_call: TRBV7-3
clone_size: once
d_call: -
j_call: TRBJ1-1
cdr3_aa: CASSLSPAYPGTEAFF
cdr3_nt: TGTGCCAGCAGCTTATCCCCTGCCTACCCAGGCACTGAAGCTTTCTTT

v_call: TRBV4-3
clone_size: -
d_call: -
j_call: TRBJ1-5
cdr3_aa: CASSQDSRNNQPQHF
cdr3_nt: TGCGCCAGCAGCCAAGACTCTAGGAACAATCAGCCCCAGCATTTT

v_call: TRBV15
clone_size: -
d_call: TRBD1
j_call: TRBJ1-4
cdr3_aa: CATSRAGQGAEKLFF
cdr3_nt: TGTGCCACCAGCAGAGCTGGGCAGGGGGCGGAAAAACTGTTTTTT

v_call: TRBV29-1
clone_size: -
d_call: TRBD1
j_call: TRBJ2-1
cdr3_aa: CSAYPTGANEQFF
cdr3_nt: TGCAGCGCGTACCCAACAGGGGCCAATGAGCAGTTCTTC

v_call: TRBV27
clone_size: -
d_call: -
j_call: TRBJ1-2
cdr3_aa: CASSIEGTPDLSGYTF
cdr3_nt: TGTGCCAGCAGTATCGAGGGCACCCCAGACCTCTCTGGCTACACCTTC

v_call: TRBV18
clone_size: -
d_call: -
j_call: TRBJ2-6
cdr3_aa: CASSQGLLGANVLTF
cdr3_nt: TGTGCCAGCTCGCAGGGACTGCTTGGGGCCAACGTCCTGACTTTC

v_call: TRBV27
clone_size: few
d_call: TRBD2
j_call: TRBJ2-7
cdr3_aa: CASPSVAGARTYEQYF
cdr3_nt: TGTGCCAGCCCTTCGGTAGCGGGAGCCCGGACCTACGAGCAGTACTTC

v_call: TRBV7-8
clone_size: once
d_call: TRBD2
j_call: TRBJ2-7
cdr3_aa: CASSLLAVTLYEQYF
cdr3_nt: TGTGCCAGCAGCTTACTAGCGGTTACGCTCTACGAGCAGTACTTC

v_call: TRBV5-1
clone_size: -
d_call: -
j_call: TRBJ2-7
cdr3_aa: CASSLTGGLYEQYF
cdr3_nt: TGCGCCAGCAGCTTGACAGGAGGACTCTACGAGCAGTACTTC

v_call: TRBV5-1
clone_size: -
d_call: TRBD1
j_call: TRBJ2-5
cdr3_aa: CASSLITGGETQYF
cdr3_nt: TGCGCCAGCAGCTTGATTACAGGGGGGGAGACCCAGTACTTC

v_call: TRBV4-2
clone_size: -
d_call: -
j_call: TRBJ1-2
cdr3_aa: CASSQDSHAGVFGYTF
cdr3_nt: TGTGCCAGCAGCCAAGATTCACATGCAGGGGTATTTGGCTACACCTTC

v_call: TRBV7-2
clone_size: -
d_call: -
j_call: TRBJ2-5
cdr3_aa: CASSFKGSETQYF
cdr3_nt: TGTGCCAGCAGCTTTAAGGGATCAGAGACCCAGTACTTC

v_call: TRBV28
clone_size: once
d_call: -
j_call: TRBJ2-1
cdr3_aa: CASSSNVGALNEQFF
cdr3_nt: TGTGCCAGCAGCTCGAACGTCGGGGCTCTCAATGAGCAGTTCTTC

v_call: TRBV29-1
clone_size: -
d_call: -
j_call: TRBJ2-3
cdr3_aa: CSVGQGPTDTQYF
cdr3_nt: TGCAGCGTTGGTCAGGGCCCCACAGATACGCAGTATTTT

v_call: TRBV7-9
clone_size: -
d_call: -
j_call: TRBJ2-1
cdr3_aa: CASSSGPSYNEQFF
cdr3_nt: TGTGCCAGCAGCTCGGGGCCGTCGTACAATGAGCAGTTCTTC

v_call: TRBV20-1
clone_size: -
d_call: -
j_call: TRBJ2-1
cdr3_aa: CSADAYNEQFF
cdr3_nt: TGCAGTGCCGACGCTTACAATGAGCAGTTCTTC

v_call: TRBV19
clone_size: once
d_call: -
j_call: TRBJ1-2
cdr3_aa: CASSRGLNYGYTF
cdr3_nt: TGTGCCAGTAGTAGAGGGTTGAATTATGGCTACACCTTC

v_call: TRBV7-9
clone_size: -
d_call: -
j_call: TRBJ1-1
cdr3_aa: CASSLDLVGTEAFF
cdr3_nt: TGTGCCAGCAGCTTAGACCTGGTAGGCACTGAAGCTTTCTTT

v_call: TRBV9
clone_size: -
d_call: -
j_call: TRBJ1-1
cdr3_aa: CASSVGEVGHTEAFF
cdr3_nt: TGTGCCAGCAGCGTAGGGGAAGTTGGGCACACTGAAGCTTTCTTT

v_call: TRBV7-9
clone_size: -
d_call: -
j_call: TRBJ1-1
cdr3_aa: CASSVQGITEAFF
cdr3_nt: TGTGCCAGCAGCGTTCAGGGGATCACTGAAGCTTTCTTT

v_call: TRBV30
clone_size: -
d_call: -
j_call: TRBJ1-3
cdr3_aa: CAWNIGGNTIYF
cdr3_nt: TGTGCCTGGAACATCGGAGGAAACACCATATATTTT

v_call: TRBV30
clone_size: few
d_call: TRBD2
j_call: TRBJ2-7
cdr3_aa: CAWTSGAYEQYF
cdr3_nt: TGTGCCTGGACTAGCGGAGCCTACGAGCAGTACTTC

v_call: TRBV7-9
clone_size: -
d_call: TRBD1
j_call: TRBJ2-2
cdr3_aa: CASSIDRGATGELFF
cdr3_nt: TGTGCCAGCAGTATAGACAGGGGGGCGACCGGGGAGCTGTTTTTT

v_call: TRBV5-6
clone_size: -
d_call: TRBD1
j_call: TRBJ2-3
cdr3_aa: CASSQDRSPDTQYF
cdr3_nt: TGTGCCAGCAGCCAGGACAGGAGCCCAGATACGCAGTATTTT

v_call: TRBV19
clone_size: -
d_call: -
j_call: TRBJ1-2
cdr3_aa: CASSSSDKSYGYTF
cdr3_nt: TGTGCCAGTAGTTCCAGCGACAAGTCCTATGGCTACACCTTC

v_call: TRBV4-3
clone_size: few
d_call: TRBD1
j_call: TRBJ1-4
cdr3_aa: CASSRGQGNNEKLFF
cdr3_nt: TGCGCCAGCAGCCGTGGACAGGGAAATAATGAAAAACTGTTTTTT

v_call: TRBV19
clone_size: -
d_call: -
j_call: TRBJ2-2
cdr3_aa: CASKTDLWFSGELFF
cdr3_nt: TGTGCCAGTAAAACTGACTTGTGGTTCTCCGGGGAGCTGTTTTTT

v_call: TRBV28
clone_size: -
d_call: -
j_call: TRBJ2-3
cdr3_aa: CASSLFGGGPTDTQYF
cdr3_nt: TGTGCCAGCAGTTTATTTGGCGGCGGCCCCACAGATACGCAGTATTTT

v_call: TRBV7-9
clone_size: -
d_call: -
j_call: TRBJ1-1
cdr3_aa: CASSLEGPNTEAFF
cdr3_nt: TGTGCCAGCAGCTTAGAGGGGCCGAACACTGAAGCTTTCTTT

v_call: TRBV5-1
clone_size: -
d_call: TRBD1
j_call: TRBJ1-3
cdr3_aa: CASSKVTGTVGNTIYF
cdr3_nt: TGCGCCAGCAGCAAAGTAACCGGGACAGTAGGAAACACCATATATTTT

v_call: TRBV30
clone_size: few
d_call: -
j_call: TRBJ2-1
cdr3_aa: CAWSRNFGNNEQFF
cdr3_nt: TGTGCCTGGAGCCGGAATTTCGGGAACAATGAGCAGTTCTTC